A selection of T cell receptor beta chains follows, all from one sample in a study of shared clonotypes between healthy human individuals. Method: immunoSEQ multiplex PCR; TCRdb's copy keeps in-frame clones and lacks some. The table has 950,000 to 1,300,000 clones, more than 60% seen once. The sample was memory CD4+ T cells sorted from blood. The receptors come from a man aged 18 to 30 in good health. Each CDR3 is given with its conserved first and last residue. The D gene is left open where the match is weak. The size field is filled for only some rows; it gives once, few, many or a size class.

clone size: -; D gene: -; V gene: TRBV7-2; J gene: TRBJ2-7; CDR3 DNA: TGTGCCAGCAGCTTACGGGGCGCGGAGACCTACGAGCAGTACTTC; CDR3 protein: CASSLRGAETYEQYF
clone size: -; D gene: -; V gene: TRBV10-2; J gene: TRBJ2-5; CDR3 DNA: TGCGCCAGCAGTGATAGCGGCCGCTTGGGGACCCAGTACTTC; CDR3 protein: CASSDSGRLGTQYF
clone size: once; D gene: -; V gene: TRBV7-9; J gene: TRBJ2-3; CDR3 DNA: TGTGCCGGAGGGCGAGGCACAGATACGCAGTATTTT; CDR3 protein: CAGGRGTDTQYF
clone size: -; D gene: -; V gene: TRBV15; J gene: TRBJ1-5; CDR3 DNA: TGTGCCACCAGCATGAGTATTCAGCCCCAGCATTTT; CDR3 protein: CATSMSIQPQHF
clone size: once; D gene: -; V gene: TRBV2; J gene: TRBJ2-1; CDR3 DNA: TGTGCCAGCAGTGAGCTGCGTTACAATGAGCAGTTCTTC; CDR3 protein: CASSELRYNEQFF
clone size: -; D gene: -; V gene: TRBV19; J gene: TRBJ1-2; CDR3 DNA: TGTGCCAGTGGAAGCGGATCGGTCCTTAACTATGGCTACACCTTC; CDR3 protein: CASGSGSVLNYGYTF
clone size: -; D gene: -; V gene: TRBV5-5; J gene: TRBJ1-2; CDR3 DNA: TGTGCCAGCACCCCTTCTTCTAGCCAGGGCGGCTACACCTTC; CDR3 protein: CASTPSSSQGGYTF
clone size: -; D gene: TRBD1; V gene: TRBV7-9; J gene: TRBJ2-5; CDR3 DNA: TGTGCCAGCAGCTTAGCTAATAGGGGGCCAGAGACCCAGTACTTC; CDR3 protein: CASSLANRGPETQYF
clone size: -; D gene: TRBD2; V gene: TRBV10-3; J gene: TRBJ2-1; CDR3 DNA: TGTGCCATCAGTGATCCCGGACTAGCGGGGGTGAATGAGCAGTTCTTC; CDR3 protein: CAISDPGLAGVNEQFF
clone size: -; D gene: -; V gene: TRBV15; J gene: TRBJ1-1; CDR3 DNA: TGTGCCACCAGCAGAGAGGGCGAAGGAGGACCCAGAAACACTGAAGCTTTCTTT; CDR3 protein: CATSREGEGGPRNTEAFF
clone size: -; D gene: TRBD1; V gene: TRBV10-1; J gene: TRBJ2-7; CDR3 DNA: TGCGCCAGCAGGGAGGACAGGGTTGGCTCCTACGAGCAGTACTTC; CDR3 protein: CASREDRVGSYEQYF
clone size: -; D gene: -; V gene: TRBV11-2; J gene: TRBJ1-3; CDR3 DNA: TGTGCCAGCAGCTTAGGTACAGGGCCGAAAGGAAACACCATATATTTT; CDR3 protein: CASSLGTGPKGNTIYF
clone size: -; D gene: -; V gene: TRBV14; J gene: TRBJ2-5; CDR3 DNA: TGTGCCAGCGCCCCTCCGGGACGGCAAGAGACCCAGTACTTC; CDR3 protein: CASAPPGRQETQYF
clone size: -; D gene: -; V gene: TRBV4-2; J gene: TRBJ1-2; CDR3 DNA: TGTGCCAGCAGCCAAGAAAACGCAAAAACTAACTATGGCTACACCTTC; CDR3 protein: CASSQENAKTNYGYTF
clone size: -; D gene: -; V gene: TRBV5-6; J gene: TRBJ2-5; CDR3 DNA: TGTGCCAGCAGCACCTGGAGGGGAGTTGGAGAGACCCAGTACTTC; CDR3 protein: CASSTWRGVGETQYF
clone size: -; D gene: -; V gene: TRBV18; J gene: TRBJ2-5; CDR3 DNA: TGTGCCAGCTCCCCTCGAGGGCAAGAGACCCAGTACTTC; CDR3 protein: CASSPRGQETQYF
clone size: once; D gene: TRBD2; V gene: TRBV9; J gene: TRBJ2-2; CDR3 DNA: TGTGCCAGCAGCGCTCTCCCGGGGGGGTTCTTGAGCGGGGAGCTGTTTTTT; CDR3 protein: CASSALPGGFLSGELFF
clone size: -; D gene: -; V gene: TRBV5-1; J gene: TRBJ1-5; CDR3 DNA: TGCGCCAGCAGCTTCGAGGGAGGGGGAAGTCAGCCCCAGCATTTT; CDR3 protein: CASSFEGGGSQPQHF
clone size: -; D gene: -; V gene: TRBV11-1; J gene: TRBJ2-7; CDR3 DNA: TGTGCCAGCAGCTTAGCGGAAGTTCGCTACGAGCAGTACTTC; CDR3 protein: CASSLAEVRYEQYF
clone size: -; D gene: -; V gene: TRBV5-1; J gene: TRBJ1-3; CDR3 DNA: TGCGCCAGCAGCTGGGGGCAGCGCCAGCTCTCTGGAAACACCATATATTTT; CDR3 protein: CASSWGQRQLSGNTIYF
clone size: -; D gene: -; V gene: TRBV11-2; J gene: TRBJ2-7; CDR3 DNA: TGTGCCAGCAGCTCCCCTCTCAGAGGAAGCTACGAGCAGTACTTC; CDR3 protein: CASSSPLRGSYEQYF
clone size: -; D gene: TRBD2; V gene: TRBV7-2; J gene: TRBJ2-2; CDR3 DNA: TGTGCCAGCAGCGCTAGCGGGCTGAACACCGGGGAGCTGTTTTTT; CDR3 protein: CASSASGLNTGELFF
clone size: many; D gene: -; V gene: TRBV5-1; J gene: TRBJ2-3; CDR3 DNA: TGCGCCAGCAGAGCCGGGACGGAAGCTAGCACAGATACGCAGTATTTT; CDR3 protein: CASRAGTEASTDTQYF
clone size: -; D gene: TRBD1; V gene: TRBV19; J gene: TRBJ1-5; CDR3 DNA: TGTGCCAGTAGTATAGGCCGGGACAGGGTCGCCCCCCAGCATTTT; CDR3 protein: CASSIGRDRVAPQHF
clone size: -; D gene: TRBD1; V gene: TRBV5-1; J gene: TRBJ2-3; CDR3 DNA: TGCGCCAGCATTCTCCTACCGGGACAGGGCACAGATACGCAGTATTTT; CDR3 protein: CASILLPGQGTDTQYF
clone size: -; D gene: TRBD1; V gene: TRBV9; J gene: TRBJ2-5; CDR3 DNA: TGTGCCAGCAGCCTCGGGACAGAAACACAAGAGACCCAGTACTTC; CDR3 protein: CASSLGTETQETQYF
clone size: -; D gene: -; V gene: TRBV7-2; J gene: TRBJ1-3; CDR3 DNA: TGTGCCAGCAGCCTTGGGGGCTCTGGAAACACCATATATTTT; CDR3 protein: CASSLGGSGNTIYF
clone size: -; D gene: -; V gene: TRBV6-1; J gene: TRBJ2-5; CDR3 DNA: TGTGCCAGCAGTGAATGGGCCTACAGGATTGGGGCAGAGACCCAGTACTTC; CDR3 protein: CASSEWAYRIGAETQYF
clone size: -; D gene: -; V gene: TRBV7-7; J gene: TRBJ2-1; CDR3 DNA: TGTGCTAGCAGCCCCCCAGGACCCTACAATGAGCAGTTCTTC; CDR3 protein: CASSPPGPYNEQFF
clone size: -; D gene: -; V gene: TRBV30; J gene: TRBJ1-6; CDR3 DNA: TGTGCCTGGGGGGATGGGTCACCCCTCCACTTT; CDR3 protein: CAWGDGSPLHF
clone size: once; D gene: -; V gene: TRBV10-3; J gene: TRBJ2-7; CDR3 DNA: TGTGCCATCAGTGTAGGGCACGAGCAGTACTTC; CDR3 protein: CAISVGHEQYF
clone size: -; D gene: TRBD1; V gene: TRBV5-8; J gene: TRBJ1-2; CDR3 DNA: TGTGCCAGCAGCAGCCGGGACAGGCTATTAGGCTACACCTTC; CDR3 protein: CASSSRDRLLGYTF
clone size: -; D gene: -; V gene: TRBV6-6; J gene: TRBJ2-1; CDR3 DNA: TGTGCCAGCAGTTACAAGGAAAAAGCGGCTGAGCAGTTCTTC; CDR3 protein: CASSYKEKAAEQFF
clone size: -; D gene: TRBD1; V gene: TRBV11-2; J gene: TRBJ2-5; CDR3 DNA: TGTGCCAGCAGCCCTGCAGGGGGCCAACAAGAGACCCAGTACTTC; CDR3 protein: CASSPAGGQQETQYF
clone size: -; D gene: -; V gene: TRBV6-5; J gene: TRBJ1-5; CDR3 DNA: TGTGCCAGCAATGGAGATCAGCCCCAGCATTTT; CDR3 protein: CASNGDQPQHF
clone size: few; D gene: -; V gene: TRBV9; J gene: TRBJ2-2; CDR3 DNA: TGTGCCAGCAGCGTAGCCGGTTACGGGGAGCTGTTTTTT; CDR3 protein: CASSVAGYGELFF
clone size: many; D gene: -; V gene: TRBV14; J gene: TRBJ2-3; CDR3 DNA: TGTGCCAGCAGCCTCCAGGGAACAGATACGCAGTATTTT; CDR3 protein: CASSLQGTDTQYF
clone size: -; D gene: TRBD2; V gene: TRBV4-3; J gene: TRBJ2-7; CDR3 DNA: TGCGCCAGCAGCCCCCAAGCGGGAGGCCCCTACGAGCAGTACTTC; CDR3 protein: CASSPQAGGPYEQYF
clone size: -; D gene: -; V gene: TRBV2; J gene: TRBJ2-2; CDR3 DNA: TGTGCCAGCAGGATTCAAGACACCGGGGAGCTGTTTTTT; CDR3 protein: CASRIQDTGELFF
clone size: few; D gene: -; V gene: TRBV5-1; J gene: TRBJ1-2; CDR3 DNA: TGCGCCAGCAGCATATCCTCCCCTAACTATGGCTACACCTTC; CDR3 protein: CASSISSPNYGYTF
clone size: -; D gene: TRBD2; V gene: TRBV7-9; J gene: TRBJ2-3; CDR3 DNA: TGTGCCAGCAGCCCCCCTGCTAGCGGGATGTCCACAGATACGCAGTATTTT; CDR3 protein: CASSPPASGMSTDTQYF
clone size: -; D gene: TRBD2; V gene: TRBV4-1; J gene: TRBJ2-5; CDR3 DNA: TGCGCCAGCAGCCGCACATCGGGGGGGGGAGAGACCCAGTACTTC; CDR3 protein: CASSRTSGGGETQYF
clone size: -; D gene: -; V gene: TRBV5-6; J gene: TRBJ2-5; CDR3 DNA: TGTGCCAGCAGCTTTGGGCAGGGAAAACAAGAGACCCAGTACTTC; CDR3 protein: CASSFGQGKQETQYF
clone size: -; D gene: -; V gene: TRBV4-1; J gene: TRBJ1-2; CDR3 DNA: TGCGCCAGCAGACAACCAGGACCCGCTAACTATGGCTACACCTTC; CDR3 protein: CASRQPGPANYGYTF
clone size: -; D gene: -; V gene: TRBV5-4; J gene: TRBJ1-2; CDR3 DNA: TGTGCCAGCAGCCAGCTTGGTCCGAATAACTATGGCTACACCTTC; CDR3 protein: CASSQLGPNNYGYTF
clone size: -; D gene: TRBD2; V gene: TRBV28; J gene: TRBJ2-5; CDR3 DNA: TGTGCCAGCAGTCCCCCACCGGGGGGGAAAGAGACCCAGTACTTC; CDR3 protein: CASSPPPGGKETQYF
clone size: -; D gene: -; V gene: TRBV9; J gene: TRBJ2-2; CDR3 DNA: TGTGCCAGCAGCGTACAGTTAAGAGGGAACACCGGGGAGCTGTTTTTT; CDR3 protein: CASSVQLRGNTGELFF
clone size: -; D gene: TRBD2; V gene: TRBV5-1; J gene: TRBJ2-3; CDR3 DNA: TGCGCCAGCAGCCCGGGGACTAGCGGGGGGATGGCGCAGTATTTT; CDR3 protein: CASSPGTSGGMAQYF
clone size: -; D gene: -; V gene: TRBV5-1; J gene: TRBJ1-1; CDR3 DNA: TGCGCCAGCAGATATGGGGGAAGGGACACTGAAGCTTTCTTT; CDR3 protein: CASRYGGRDTEAFF
clone size: -; D gene: TRBD1; V gene: TRBV30; J gene: TRBJ2-3; CDR3 DNA: TGTGCCTGGAGGCGGACAGGGGGCGCAGATACGCAGTATTTT; CDR3 protein: CAWRRTGGADTQYF
clone size: -; D gene: -; V gene: TRBV5-1; J gene: TRBJ1-4; CDR3 DNA: TGCGCCAGCAGTCTTGAGTTCGCGGGGAATGAAAAACTGTTTTTT; CDR3 protein: CASSLEFAGNEKLFF
clone size: -; D gene: TRBD1; V gene: TRBV5-8; J gene: TRBJ2-6; CDR3 DNA: TGTGCCAGCAGCCCGGGACAGGGAACCTCGGGGGCCAACGTCCTGACTTTC; CDR3 protein: CASSPGQGTSGANVLTF
clone size: -; D gene: TRBD1; V gene: TRBV6-1; J gene: TRBJ1-2; CDR3 DNA: TGTGCCAGCAGTGCGGACAGGGGGAACTATGGCTACACCTTC; CDR3 protein: CASSADRGNYGYTF
clone size: -; D gene: TRBD1; V gene: TRBV12-5; J gene: TRBJ2-1; CDR3 DNA: TGTGCTAGTGGCGAAACAGGGGGATACAATGAGCAGTTCTTC; CDR3 protein: CASGETGGYNEQFF
clone size: -; D gene: TRBD2; V gene: TRBV5-1; J gene: TRBJ2-4; CDR3 DNA: TGCGCCAGCAGCTTAACTAGCGAGGGGAACATTCAGTACTTC; CDR3 protein: CASSLTSEGNIQYF
clone size: -; D gene: -; V gene: TRBV19; J gene: TRBJ2-3; CDR3 DNA: TGTGCCAGTAGTATCAGAGGCACAGATACGCAGTATTTT; CDR3 protein: CASSIRGTDTQYF
clone size: -; D gene: -; V gene: TRBV28; J gene: TRBJ1-5; CDR3 DNA: TGTGCCAGCAGTTTGGACAGACTCGGGGGCAATCAGCCCCAGCATTTT; CDR3 protein: CASSLDRLGGNQPQHF